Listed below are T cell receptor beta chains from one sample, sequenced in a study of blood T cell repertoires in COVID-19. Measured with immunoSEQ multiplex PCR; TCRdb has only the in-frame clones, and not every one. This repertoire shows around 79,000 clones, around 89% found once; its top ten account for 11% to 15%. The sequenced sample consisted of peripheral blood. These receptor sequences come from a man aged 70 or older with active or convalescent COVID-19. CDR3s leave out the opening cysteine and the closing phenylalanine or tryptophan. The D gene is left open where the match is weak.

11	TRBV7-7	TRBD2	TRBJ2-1	ASSFQRGNEQF
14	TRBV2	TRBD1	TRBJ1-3	ASSRQGLLSGNTIY
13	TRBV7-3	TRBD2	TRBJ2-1	ASSVSGRENNEQF
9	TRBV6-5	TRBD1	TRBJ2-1	ASRVQGYTF
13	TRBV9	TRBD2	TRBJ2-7	ASSVVGSGIGEQY
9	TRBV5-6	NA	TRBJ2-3	ASSLTDTQY
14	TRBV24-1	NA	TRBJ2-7	ATSDPRLTETGEQY
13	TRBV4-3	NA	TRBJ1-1	ASSQERGSETEAF
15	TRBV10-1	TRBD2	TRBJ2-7	ASSDERERWMRNEQY
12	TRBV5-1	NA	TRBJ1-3	ASSFGSSGNTIY
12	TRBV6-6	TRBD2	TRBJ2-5	ASSVAGRAETQY
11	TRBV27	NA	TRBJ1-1	ASSLWPNTEAF
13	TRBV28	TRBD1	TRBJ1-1	ASSPTGGKNTEAF
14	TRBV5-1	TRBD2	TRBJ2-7	ASSLAPSGISHEQY
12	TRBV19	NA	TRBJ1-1	ASSIRVPQGEAF
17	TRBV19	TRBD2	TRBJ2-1	ASSPGLAGDISSYNEQF
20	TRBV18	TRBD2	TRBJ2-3	ASSPPSVVGTSGSPQTDTQY
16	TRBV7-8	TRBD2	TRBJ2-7	ASRTGTRQTGASYEQY